Listed below are T cell receptor beta chains from one sample, sequenced in a study of response to subunit inactivated influenza vaccine. TCRdb passed the RT-PCR reads through MiXCR, listing each CDR3 protein once. The sample holds about 570,000 distinct CDR3 sequences; 12% are singletons and the top ten take 10%. Source: PBMCs from blood, taken on the day of vaccination. The receptors originated from a man aged 45 to 65 who received an inactivated influenza vaccine. Both conserved end residues are trimmed from each CDR3.

CDR3: ASRVYRPTLPGHISYEQY
V: TRBV27
J: TRBJ2-7

CDR3: ASSQVPSGRIYEQY
V: TRBV3-1
J: TRBJ2-7

CDR3: ASSTRPGTAYEQY
V: TRBV12-3/TRBV12-4
J: TRBJ2-7

CDR3: ASRRGPRGAADTQY
V: TRBV5-1
J: TRBJ2-3

CDR3: ATSPHASGRYEQF
V: TRBV15
J: TRBJ2-1

CDR3: ASTPSTGELF
V: TRBV25-1
J: TRBJ2-2

CDR3: ASSLPDDSYNSPLH
V: TRBV28
J: TRBJ1-6

CDR3: ASSLTPPGSKTF
V: TRBV28
J: TRBJ1-1

CDR3: ASSLVDNTGELF
V: TRBV5-5
J: TRBJ2-2

CDR3: SVDTSGNTGELF
V: TRBV29-1
J: TRBJ2-2

CDR3: ASSQGGTGFGYT
V: TRBV4-3
J: TRBJ1-2

CDR3: ASSLNGQGYNEQF
V: TRBV7-3
J: TRBJ2-1

CDR3: ASSLRDREVTEAF
V: TRBV5-6
J: TRBJ1-1

CDR3: ASSQAALEQF
V: TRBV14
J: TRBJ2-1

CDR3: ASSLGGLGQGYNEQF
V: TRBV5-6
J: TRBJ2-1

CDR3: ASSLRGEEQF
V: TRBV27
J: TRBJ2-1

CDR3: ASSLQGPGSEQY
V: TRBV5-1
J: TRBJ2-7

CDR3: ASSDQDSSYGYT
V: TRBV6-1
J: TRBJ1-2

CDR3: SAWTDGYT
V: TRBV20-1
J: TRBJ1-2

CDR3: ASSAGTSRETQY
V: TRBV7-2
J: TRBJ2-5

CDR3: ASSYKLDSYEQY
V: TRBV6-5
J: TRBJ2-7

CDR3: ASSESGTGLLGQY
V: TRBV10-2
J: TRBJ2-5

CDR3: ASSLGSGSNQPQH
V: TRBV7-8
J: TRBJ1-5

CDR3: ASRGGPYSNQPQH
V: TRBV5-1
J: TRBJ1-5

CDR3: ASSQGPLGGDTQY
V: TRBV3-1
J: TRBJ2-3

CDR3: ASSQIQGNGYT
V: TRBV3-1
J: TRBJ1-2

CDR3: ASSLAQGPYPYNEQF
V: TRBV7-9
J: TRBJ2-1

CDR3: ASSLLVGEQF
V: TRBV7-9
J: TRBJ2-1

CDR3: AISPFEDNEQF
V: TRBV10-3
J: TRBJ2-1

CDR3: ASSWMTPSTDTQY
V: TRBV5-1
J: TRBJ2-3

CDR3: ASSDQRAPYNEQF
V: TRBV5-1
J: TRBJ2-1

CDR3: ASSPRRPVLNEQF
V: TRBV3-1
J: TRBJ2-1

CDR3: ASSLSGGRDTQY
V: TRBV7-3
J: TRBJ2-3

CDR3: ASSLGQLQETQY
V: TRBV18
J: TRBJ2-5

CDR3: ASRDGTTQETQY
V: TRBV6-1
J: TRBJ2-5

CDR3: ASSPGTDNYGYT
V: TRBV3-1
J: TRBJ1-2

CDR3: ASSQDQGAKTQY
V: TRBV3-1
J: TRBJ2-5

CDR3: SASGRVATGELF
V: TRBV20-1
J: TRBJ2-2

CDR3: ASSSAGKVTEAF
V: TRBV7-8
J: TRBJ1-1

CDR3: ASSSSGLALNEQF
V: TRBV12-3/TRBV12-4
J: TRBJ2-1

CDR3: ASSQDRLGAGGYT
V: TRBV4-3
J: TRBJ1-2

CDR3: ASSVGQGTVEAF
V: TRBV19
J: TRBJ1-1

CDR3: ASSESSGGSYEQY
V: TRBV6-4
J: TRBJ2-7

CDR3: ASSLEAYRGIRDGKNIQY
V: TRBV5-1
J: TRBJ2-4

CDR3: ACHPPGVFGTEAF
V: TRBV6-2/TRBV6-3
J: TRBJ1-1

CDR3: ATLPGPGSTGELF
V: TRBV7-2
J: TRBJ2-2

CDR3: ASSKASGGSYNEQF
V: TRBV6-1
J: TRBJ2-1

CDR3: ASSKRGSGAGEQF
V: TRBV4-3
J: TRBJ2-1

CDR3: ASSSSGDPNEKLF
V: TRBV5-1
J: TRBJ1-4

CDR3: AGTETLNTEAF
V: TRBV6-1
J: TRBJ1-1